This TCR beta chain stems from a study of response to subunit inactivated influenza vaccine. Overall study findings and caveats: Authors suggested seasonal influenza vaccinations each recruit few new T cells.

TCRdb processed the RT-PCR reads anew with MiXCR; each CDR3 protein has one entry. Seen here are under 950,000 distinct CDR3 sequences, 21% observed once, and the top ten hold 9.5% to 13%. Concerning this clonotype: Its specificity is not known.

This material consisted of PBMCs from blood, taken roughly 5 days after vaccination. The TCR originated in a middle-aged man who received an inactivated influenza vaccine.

The CDR3 is CASQLGVLEETQYF. For the CDR3, the DNA is TGTGCCAGCCAGCTGGGGGTCTTGGAAGAGACCCAGTACTTC. The V call is TRBV7-2, the J call TRBJ2-5, with D perhaps assigned TRBD1 or TRBD2 (5 bases each). The CDR3 runs 14 residues. CDR1 and CDR2 (germline): SGHTA, FQGNSA. Trimming cost V 8 bases and J 3 bases, with 16 bases left between them.